The rows below give T cell receptor beta chains drawn from one sample of a study of T cell repertoires in cytomegalovirus infection. TCRdb recomputed calls from the reads with MiXCR, one row per CDR3 protein. The sample includes approximately 750,000 distinct CDR3 sequences, about a third of them seen just once. The sequencing sample was made of PBMCs. The receptors stem from a human donor in good health (CMV status not recorded). Some clones in this sample may be carry-over from other donors' samples. Each CDR3 is given with its conserved first and last residue. Each record gives: J gene, clone size, V gene, D gene, CDR3 DNA, CDR3 protein. The D gene is left open where the match is weak. Clone size is not always given. Where it is, it says once, few, many or a class for expanded clones.

TRBJ1-5,.,TRBV12-3/TRBV12-4,.,TGTGCCAGCAGCCGTACGGGAGGGCGTCAGCCCCAGCATTTT,CASSRTGGRQPQHF
TRBJ2-7,few,TRBV7-2,TRBD2,TGTGCCAGCAGCCAAGGACTAGCGGGAGGTCGCGAGCAGTACTTC,CASSQGLAGGREQYF
TRBJ2-1,.,TRBV12-3/TRBV12-4,.,TGTGCCAGCAGTTCCACGTATGCGGCAGGGGAGAGATACAATGAGCAGTTCTTC,CASSSTYAAGERYNEQFF
TRBJ2-3,.,TRBV12-3/TRBV12-4,.,TGTGCCAGCAGTTTTGGAGCCAGGTCACCTAGCACAGATACGCAGTATTTT,CASSFGARSPSTDTQYF
TRBJ1-4,many,TRBV28,.,TGTGCCTCCCTACCCCAAGGGGGGCCCGGAAAACTGTTTTTT,CASLPQGGPGKLFF
TRBJ1-6,few,TRBV12-3/TRBV12-4,.,TGTGCCAGCAGTTTATCCCCACGAGCACCCCTCCACTTT,CASSLSPRAPLHF
TRBJ1-2,.,TRBV7-3,.,TGTGCCAGCAGCCGGGGGACCGCCGGGAACTATGGCTACACCTTC,CASSRGTAGNYGYTF
TRBJ1-6,once,TRBV13,.,TGTGCCAGCAGCTTGGCTTGGACAGAGAATTCACCCCTCCACTTT,CASSLAWTENSPLHF
TRBJ2-2,few,TRBV7-9,.,TGTGCCAGCAGCTTAGCGAAAGGGACCGGGGAGCTGTTTTTT,CASSLAKGTGELFF
TRBJ2-3,.,TRBV27,TRBD2,TGTGCCAGCAGCCAAGTCGCCCCGACTAGCGGTCGCACAGATACGCAGTATTTT,CASSQVAPTSGRTDTQYF
TRBJ2-4,.,TRBV3-1,.,TGTGCCAGCAGCCAAGCGGGGCATGCCAAAAACATTCAGTACTTC,CASSQAGHAKNIQYF
TRBJ1-1,.,TRBV29-1,.,TGCAGCGTTGAAAAGTGGTCCGGGGAGCGTGCTCGGGCTTTCTTT,CSVEKWSGERARAFF
TRBJ2-7,once,TRBV19,.,TGTGCCAGTAGTGTCACAGGGAGAACATTATCCTACGAGCAGTACTTC,CASSVTGRTLSYEQYF
TRBJ2-5,many,TRBV28,.,TGTGCCAGCAGTTTAACCCCAGGGGGGTTAGAGACCCAGTACTTC,CASSLTPGGLETQYF
TRBJ2-7,.,TRBV14,.,TGTGCCAGCAGCCAAAACTCCGGGGCCCGCCAAAGGGAGCAGTACTTC,CASSQNSGARQREQYF
TRBJ2-1,few,TRBV7-8,TRBD2,TGTGCCAGCAGCTTAGCCCCGGGACTACTACTCAATGAGCAGTTCTTC,CASSLAPGLLLNEQFF
TRBJ1-1,.,TRBV18,.,TGTGCCAGCTCACCAGGGACCCCCGGGGGGAACACTGAAGCTTTCTTT,CASSPGTPGGNTEAFF
TRBJ2-5,.,TRBV24-1,.,TGTGCCACCAGTGAGGGACGGAGGGAGAGAATCCAAGAGACCCAGTACTTC,CATSEGRRERIQETQYF
TRBJ1-5,.,TRBV19,.,TGTGCCAGTAGTATGAAGTTCTCAAGCAATCAGCCCCAGCATTTT,CASSMKFSSNQPQHF
TRBJ2-1,many,TRBV7-8,TRBD2,TGTGCCAGCAGTTCTCGACTAGCGGAGGCCCCCCATGAGCAGTTCTTC,CASSSRLAEAPHEQFF
TRBJ1-1,.,TRBV7-4,TRBD1,TGTGCCAGCAGCTTAGAAAGTGGGACAGGGCGGACTGAAGCTTTCTTT,CASSLESGTGRTEAFF
TRBJ2-3,few,TRBV5-1,TRBD2,TGCGCCAGCAGCTTCAGCGGGAGGGCCCCAGATACGCAGTATTTT,CASSFSGRAPDTQYF
TRBJ2-7,.,TRBV4-1,.,TGCGCCAGCAGCCTCAGGCGGACCTACGAGCAGTACTTC,CASSLRRTYEQYF
TRBJ2-7,.,TRBV5-7,.,TGTGCCAGCAGCACCCAACCTCCAGTCCACTACGAGCAGTACTTC,CASSTQPPVHYEQYF
TRBJ2-7,.,TRBV20-1,.,TGCAGTGTTAGGGGGGTGAACTACGAGCAGTACTTC,CSVRGVNYEQYF
TRBJ1-1,.,TRBV5-6,.,TGTGCCAGCAGCTTGGAAGGAGATGAAGCTTTCTTT,CASSLEGDEAFF
TRBJ2-2,.,TRBV25-1,TRBD1,TGTGCCAGCAGAGTGGGACAGGCCGGGGAGCTGTTTTTT,CASRVGQAGELFF
TRBJ1-2,few,TRBV5-5,TRBD1,TGTGCCAGCAGCTTCCGACAGGGTGTAGGCTATGGCTACACCTTC,CASSFRQGVGYGYTF
TRBJ2-5,.,TRBV5-1,.,TGCGCCAGCAGCTGGAGGGGGGAAGAGACCCAGTACTTC,CASSWRGEETQYF
TRBJ1-5,many,TRBV12-3/TRBV12-4,.,TGTGCCAGCAGTTTCGGGGGGATCCAGCCCCAGCATTTT,CASSFGGIQPQHF
TRBJ2-6,.,TRBV7-2,.,TGTGCCAGCAGTTGGAGCTCTGGGGCCAACGTCCTGACTTTC,CASSWSSGANVLTF
TRBJ2-1,.,TRBV19,TRBD1,TGTGCCAGTAAGGATGGCAGGGGGCGGGTTGAGCAGTTCTTC,CASKDGRGRVEQFF
TRBJ2-7,.,TRBV7-6,.,TGTGCCAGCAGCTTGGAGGGGGCAACCCGTTTC,CASSLEGATRF
TRBJ1-4,.,TRBV4-1,TRBD1,TGCGCCAGCAGCCAAGTAGGAATGGGACAGGGGGCCCGTGGGGAAAAACTGTTTTTT,CASSQVGMGQGARGEKLFF
TRBJ2-5,.,TRBV19,.,TGTGCCAGTAGTATAAACGACGGCCCGAGGGATGCGTGGGAGACCCAGTACTTC,CASSINDGPRDAWETQYF
TRBJ2-5,many,TRBV7-8,.,TGTGCCAGCAGCCGAGGGGTAGGGGGGAGAGGAGAGACCCAGTACTTC,CASSRGVGGRGETQYF
TRBJ2-5,.,TRBV5-5,TRBD1,TGTGCCAGCAGCTCCACAGGGACAGGGTCAAAGACCCAGTACTTC,CASSSTGTGSKTQYF
TRBJ2-1,.,TRBV7-2,TRBD2,TGTGCCAGCAGCTTAGATCGAGCGGGAGGGCGGGAGCAGTTCTTC,CASSLDRAGGREQFF
TRBJ2-1,.,TRBV7-2,TRBD1,TGTGCCAGCAGCTCACATGCAGGGGGTACCTACAATGAGCAGTTCTTC,CASSSHAGGTYNEQFF
TRBJ2-2,few,TRBV11-3,.,TGTGCCAGCAGCTTCCATCAGGGAGACACCGGGGAGCTGTTTTTT,CASSFHQGDTGELFF
TRBJ2-2,.,TRBV11-2,TRBD2,TGTGCCAGCAGCTTGGGACTAGCGTGGGGATTTGGTACCGGGGAGCTGTTTTTT,CASSLGLAWGFGTGELFF
TRBJ1-1,.,TRBV5-4,TRBD1,TGTGCCAGCAGCAATAAAACAGGGGCCAAAACTGCTTTCTTT,CASSNKTGAKTAFF
TRBJ2-1,.,TRBV24-1,TRBD2,TGTGCCACCAGTGACCGTGCTAGCGGGAGTCTGAATGAGCAGTTCTTC,CATSDRASGSLNEQFF
TRBJ1-6,.,TRBV5-6,TRBD1,TGTGCCAGCAGCTTGGAAGGACAGGGATCACATTCACCCCTCCACTTT,CASSLEGQGSHSPLHF
TRBJ2-2,.,TRBV5-6,TRBD1,TGTGCCAGCAGCGCAGATACAGGGGGCGACACCGGGGAGCTGTTTTTT,CASSADTGGDTGELFF
TRBJ2-7,.,TRBV7-9,.,TGTGCCAGCAGACCCCGAACCCAAATCTACGAGCAGTACTTC,CASRPRTQIYEQYF
TRBJ2-1,few,TRBV7-3,TRBD2,TGTGCCAGCAGCCCCGGACTAGCGGGGTCCAATGAGCAGTTCTTC,CASSPGLAGSNEQFF
TRBJ2-2,many,TRBV7-6,.,TGTGCCAGCAGCCCGGACAGCCGGAACACCGGGGAGCTGTTTTTT,CASSPDSRNTGELFF